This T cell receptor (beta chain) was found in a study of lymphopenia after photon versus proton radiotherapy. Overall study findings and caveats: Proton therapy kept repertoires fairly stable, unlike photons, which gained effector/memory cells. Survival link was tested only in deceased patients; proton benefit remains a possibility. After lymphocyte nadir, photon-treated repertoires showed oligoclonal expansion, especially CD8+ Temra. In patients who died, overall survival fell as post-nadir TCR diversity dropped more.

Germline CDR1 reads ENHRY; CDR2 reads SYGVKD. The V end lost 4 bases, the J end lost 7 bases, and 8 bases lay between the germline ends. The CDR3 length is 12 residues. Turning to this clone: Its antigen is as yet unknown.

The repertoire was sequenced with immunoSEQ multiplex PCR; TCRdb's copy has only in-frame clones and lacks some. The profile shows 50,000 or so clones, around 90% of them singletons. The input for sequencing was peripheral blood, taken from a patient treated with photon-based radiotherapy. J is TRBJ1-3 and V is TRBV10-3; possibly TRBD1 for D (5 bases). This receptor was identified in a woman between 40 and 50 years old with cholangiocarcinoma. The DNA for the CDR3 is TGTGCCATCAGTGGGGGGGAGAACACCATATATTTT. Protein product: CAISGGENTIYF.